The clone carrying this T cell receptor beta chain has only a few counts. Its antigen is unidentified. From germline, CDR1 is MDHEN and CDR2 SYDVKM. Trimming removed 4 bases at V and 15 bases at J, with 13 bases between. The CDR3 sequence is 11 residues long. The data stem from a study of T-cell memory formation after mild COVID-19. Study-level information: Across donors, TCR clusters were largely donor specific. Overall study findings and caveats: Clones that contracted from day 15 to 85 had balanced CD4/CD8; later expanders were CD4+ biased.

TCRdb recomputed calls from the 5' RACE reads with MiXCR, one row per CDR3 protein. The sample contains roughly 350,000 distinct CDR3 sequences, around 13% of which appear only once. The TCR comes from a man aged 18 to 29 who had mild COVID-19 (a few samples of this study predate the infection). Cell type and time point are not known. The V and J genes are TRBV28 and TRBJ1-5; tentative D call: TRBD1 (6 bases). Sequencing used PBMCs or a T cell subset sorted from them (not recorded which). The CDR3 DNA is TGTGCCAGCAGTTCAGGACAGTCTCCGCATTTT. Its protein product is CASSSGQSPHF.